This T cell receptor beta chain was sequenced during a study of blood T cell repertoires in COVID-19. Whole-study context: Donors in the United States, Italy and Spain gave samples during acute or convalescent COVID-19.

V trimming: 3 bases; J trimming: 8 bases; junction bases outside the gene matches: 9. The CDR3 is 15 amino acids. Germline assignment: CDR1 LGHNA and CDR2 YSLEER. In the original analysis: Reference gene primer amplification gave nucleated cell count estimates. Assay: immunoSEQ multiplex PCR; the TCRdb copy retains only in-frame clones and omits some. V, J and clone size derive from that table, while D and trimming were established from the DNA sequence. The sample holds 400,000 to 500,000 clones, roughly 90% seen once. Those who participated ranged in age from roughly 18 to 89 years and resided in about two dozen US areas. Each participant's cohort was designated according to participant-reported clinical history.

The sample comprised PBMCs or T cells enriched from blood (not recorded which). V and J are TRBV4-3 and TRBJ1-2; TRBD1 matches at 10 bases. This TCR was recovered from a woman between 35 and 50 years old who had recovered from COVID-19. The CDR3 bases are TGCGCCAGCAGCCAGGACAGGGGGGGAGTCTGGGGCTACACCTTC. Protein sequence: CASSQDRGGVWGYTF.